This T cell receptor (beta chain) was recovered during a study of CD4+ T cells in melanoma. The V end lost 2 bases, the J end lost 1 base, and 24 bases lay between the germline ends. The V gene's germline CDR1 is MNHEY and CDR2 SMNVEV (reference sequence). The CDR3 totals 19 residues. Points from the study as a whole: A reported correlation linked neoantigen-specific CD4+ T cells to CD8+, macrophage and B cell function. Diverse differentiation states were reported for melanoma neoantigen-specific CD4+ T cells.

As to this clone: Its antigen is unknown.

Only in-frame clones appear in the TCRdb table, and some are missing; sequencing was by immunoSEQ multiplex PCR. The table shows approximately 6,600 clones, with around 70% occurring only once. The TCR originated in a human donor with melanoma. The source material was cells from a culture (not recorded whether cultured in vitro). The chain links TRBV27 to TRBJ2-7, with D possibly TRBD2 on 5 matching bases. The CDR3 DNA reads TGTGCCAGCAGTTTAGGCTCAGGAATCGGGAAAGGACGTTCCTACGAGCAGTACTTC. Translation gives CASSLGSGIGKGRSYEQYF.